The 27 T cell receptor beta chains below all came from one sample that was sequenced in a study of T cell repertoires in cytomegalovirus infection. Each CDR3 protein gets one entry after TCRdb re-called the reads with MiXCR. This table has 200,000 or so distinct CDR3 sequences, roughly 20% appearing once. Sequenced material: PBMCs. The receptors shown here come from a human donor in good health (CMV status not recorded). Some clones in this sample may be carry-over from other donors' samples.

The chain links TRBV20-1 to TRBJ2-5; D is uncertain. Germline values: CDR1 DFQATT, CDR2 SNEGSKA (reference sequence). Trimming took 6 bases from V and 0 from J, leaving 14 bases between them. There are 14 residues in the CDR3. In DNA form, the CDR3 reads TGCAGTGCCGTACCCCGGGCCTACCAAGAGACCCAGTACTTC. As protein: CSAVPRAYQETQYF.

This clonotype was detected ten times or more. The rearrangement uses TRBV7-3 and TRBJ2-7; the match to TRBD2 covers 8 bases. The V gene end was trimmed by 1 base and the J gene end by 1 base; junction bases not matched to a gene: 6. The CDR3 is 16 residues long. Germline CDR1 SGHTA, CDR2 FQGTGA. This chain's CDR3 is CASSLSAASGSYEQYF. The CDR3 DNA follows: TGTGCCAGCAGCTTAAGCGCGGCTAGCGGGTCCTACGAGCAGTACTTC.

Ten or more counts support this clonotype. The chain uses TRBV7-2 and TRBJ2-1; 8 nucleotides align to TRBD1. Trimming cost V 5 bases and J 6 bases; bases outside gene matches: 12. Germline V gene sequence: CDR1 SGHTA, CDR2 FQGNSA. This CDR3 is built from 16 residues. The CDR3 DNA follows: TGTGCCAGCAGCCCGGGACCGGACAGGGTAACCAATGAGCAGTTCTTC. This encodes CASSPGPDRVTNEQFF.

This clonotype was seen at least ten times. The genes are TRBV6-2 or TRBV6-3 and TRBJ2-1; D perhaps matches TRBD2 (6 bases). V lost 8 bases and J 0 bases, leaving 17 bases between the germline ends. Germline assignment: CDR1 MNHEY and CDR2 SVGEGT. CDR3 length: 16 amino acids. CDR3 nucleotide sequence: TGTGCCAGCGCGTCCATAGCGGCAAGCTCCTACAATGAGCAGTTCTTC. It codes for CASASIAASSYNEQFF.

The chain combines TRBV28 with TRBJ1-2; D call uncertain. V was trimmed by 2 bases and J by 2 bases, leaving 9 bases between them. In germline, CDR1 is MDHEN, CDR2 SYDVKM. CDR3 length: 14 amino acids. The DNA of the CDR3 is TGTGCCAGCAGTTTAACTCCAGAGAACTATGGCTACACCTTC. Translation gives CASSLTPENYGYTF.

This chain uses TRBV20-1 with TRBJ2-3; D perhaps matches TRBD2 (7 bases). This CDR3 region has 14 residues. The germline gives CDR1 DFQATT, CDR2 SNEGSKA (reference sequence). Trimming cost V 1 base and J 2 bases, with 10 bases left between them. The CDR3 loop reads CSARVGGATDTQYF. CDR3 sequence (DNA): TGCAGTGCTAGAGTGGGGGGGGCCACAGATACGCAGTATTTT.

In its sample, this clonotype was seen a few times. The J gene is TRBJ1-3, the V gene TRBV6-6, with D uncertain. Germline assignment: CDR1 MNHNY and CDR2 SVGAGI (reference sequence). CDR3 length: 13 residues. Trimming took 11 bases from V and 0 from J, leaving 11 bases between them. The CDR3 here is CACLRSSGNTIYF. The CDR3 DNA sequence: TGTGCCTGTCTAAGGTCCTCTGGAAACACCATATATTTT.

The chain is built from TRBV5-4 and TRBJ2-4; 9 bases fit TRBD1. V was clipped by 3 bases and J by 5 bases; unmatched bases: 0. From germline, CDR1 is SGHNT and CDR2 YYREEE (reference sequence). CDR3 length: 13 amino acids. CDR3 DNA sequence: TGTGCCAGCAGCTGGGACAGGGAAAACATTCAGTACTTC. Translating gives CASSWDRENIQYF.

This clonotype came up a few times. The CDR3 loop reads CASSFDGTPQETQYF. The CDR3 nucleotides are TGCGCCAGCAGCTTTGACGGTACTCCCCAAGAGACCCAGTACTTC. The chain employs TRBV5-1 and TRBJ2-5; D remains unclear. The CDR3 sequence is 15 residues long. V lost 2 bases, J lost 1 base, and 12 bases lay in between. Germline V gene lookup returns CDR1 SGHRS and CDR2 YFSETQ.

This clonotype has at least ten counts. The chain combines TRBV7-8 with TRBJ2-5; D remains ambiguous. The V end lost 1 base, the J end lost 0 bases, and 9 bases lay between the germline ends. Germline assignment: CDR1 SGHVS and CDR2 FQNEAQ. CDR3 length equals 15 residues. The CDR3 is CASSLGSLYQETQYF. The CDR3 DNA follows: TGTGCCAGCAGCTTAGGCTCCCTGTACCAAGAGACCCAGTACTTC.

This chain connects TRBV12-3 or TRBV12-4 to TRBJ2-2, with 8 bases that match TRBD1. The V segment lost 6 bases and the J segment 1 base; nucleotides outside the gene matches: 7. There are 16 residues in the CDR3. Written as DNA, the CDR3 is TGTGCCAGCAGGGGTCCCGGGACAGGGAACACCGGGGAGCTGTTTTTT. It is translated as CASRGPGTGNTGELFF.

This clonotype was detected a few times. This rearrangement joins TRBV27 to TRBJ1-1; D uncertain. This CDR3 is 15 amino acids long. Germline V CDR1 and CDR2: MNHEY, SMNVEV (reference sequence). V was clipped by 2 bases and J by 0 bases, with 10 bases between them. In DNA, the CDR3 is TGTGCCAGCAGTTTAGTCGGCGGTATGAACACTGAAGCTTTCTTT. Amino acids: CASSLVGGMNTEAFF.

This clonotype was observed many times. The chain carries TRBV12-3 or TRBV12-4 and TRBJ2-1; 8 nucleotides match TRBD1. This CDR3 has 13 amino acids. V shed 6 bases and J 4 bases; nucleotides not matched to a gene: 2. The CDR3 sequence: CASSRDRYNEQFF. The CDR3 coding sequence is TGTGCCAGCAGCAGGGACAGGTACAATGAGCAGTTCTTC.

This clonotype showed up many times. This sequence joins TRBV7-2 and TRBJ1-1; D perhaps matches TRBD1 (5 bases). Germline V CDR1 and CDR2: SGHTA, FQGNSA. CDR3 size: 16 residues. Trimming removed 2 bases at V and 0 bases at J, with 13 bases between. The CDR3 sequence is CASSLLLRRVNTEAFF. Here the CDR3 DNA reads TGTGCCAGCAGCTTACTTCTACGCAGGGTGAACACTGAAGCTTTCTTT.

This clonotype has just a few counts. The chain employs TRBV7-3 and TRBJ2-2, with TRBD2 matching over 11 bases. This CDR3 spans 18 amino acids. Losses at the gene ends were 2 bases for V and 4 bases for J; bases not matched to a gene: 9. Germline V gene data show CDR1 as SGHTA and CDR2 as FQGTGA. CDR3 amino acids: CASSLPPSGGLSTGELFF. Written as DNA, the CDR3 is TGTGCCAGCAGCTTACCGCCTAGCGGGGGGCTTTCCACCGGGGAGCTGTTTTTT.

This clonotype was seen repeatedly, ten times or more. V is TRBV7-8 and J is TRBJ1-3; tentative D call: TRBD1 (6 bases). Germline V CDR1 and CDR2: SGHVS, FQNEAQ. CDR3 length: 17 amino acids. V was pared by 1 base and J by 0 bases, with 13 bases between. The chain's CDR3 is CASSLVQGQYSGNTIYF. CDR3 nucleotide sequence: TGTGCCAGCAGCTTAGTTCAGGGGCAATACTCTGGAAACACCATATATTTT. The variable domain in full, completed from reference TRBV7-8 and TRBJ1-3, reads GAGVSQSPRYKVAKRGQDVALRCDPISGHVSLFWYQQALGQGPEFLTYFQNEAQLDKSGLPSDRFFAERPEGSVSTLKIQRTQQEDSAVYLCASSLVQGQYSGNTIYFGEGSWLTVV.

The J gene is TRBJ1-5, the V gene TRBV2; a weak D match, TRBD1 (5 bases). The CDR3 has 15 residues. Trimming removed 6 bases from V and 0 bases from J, with 12 bases in between. The germline gives CDR1 SNHLY, CDR2 FYNNEI. Here the CDR3 DNA reads TGTGCCAGCAGAGGAACAGGTTATAGCAATCAGCCCCAGCATTTT. Its protein product is CASRGTGYSNQPQHF.

The chain combines TRBV10-3 with TRBJ2-1; D is possibly TRBD2 (5 bases). Trimming took 7 bases from V and 8 from J, leaving 9 bases between them. This CDR3 contains 11 residues. The germline V gene has CDR1 ENHRY and CDR2 SYGVKD. CDR3 region: CAIKAGDEQFF. Written as DNA, the CDR3 is TGTGCCATCAAAGCCGGGGATGAGCAGTTCTTC.

This clonotype has only a few counts. The gene calls are TRBV19 and TRBJ1-3; D perhaps matches TRBD1 (5 bases). CDR3 length: 14 residues. V dropped 5 bases and J dropped 0 bases, with 8 bases sitting between them. Germline V gene sequence: CDR1 LNHDA, CDR2 SQIVND (reference sequence). The CDR3 DNA reads TGTGCCAGTAGTCTGGGGACCTCTGGAAACACCATATATTTT. Its translation is CASSLGTSGNTIYF.

This sequence joins TRBV7-2 and TRBJ2-7; the match to TRBD2 covers 7 bases. V was clipped by 1 base and J by 0 bases; unmatched bases: 3. The CDR3 length is 15 residues. Germline-derived CDR1 and CDR2 are SGHTA and FQGNSA. The CDR3 sequence is CASSLERTSSYEQYF. The DNA of the CDR3 is TGTGCCAGCAGCTTAGAAAGGACTAGCTCCTACGAGCAGTACTTC. Complete variable domain (other parts from reference TRBV7-2 and TRBJ2-7): GAGVSQSPSNKVTEKGKDVELRCDPISGHTALYWYRQSLGQGLEFLIYFQGNSAPDKSGLPSDRFSAERTGGSVSTLTIQRTQQEDSAVYLCASSLERTSSYEQYFGPGTRLTVT.

This clonotype was counted only a few times. This chain joins TRBV7-9 and TRBJ1-1; a weak D match, TRBD1 (5 bases). This CDR3 is built from 15 residues. The V gene's germline CDR1 is SEHNR and CDR2 FQNEAQ (reference sequence). The V end was cut by 1 base, the J end by 1 base, with 10 bases between. CDR3 nucleotides: TGTGCCAGCAGCTTAGTTGGGGCGGCGAACACTGAAGCTTTCTTT. It codes for CASSLVGAANTEAFF.

This clonotype was found many times. The chain couples TRBV27 to TRBJ1-1, with D perhaps matching TRBD1 (5 bases). Looked up from germline, CDR1 is MNHEY and CDR2 is SMNVEV (reference sequence). CDR3 length equals 15 residues. With 3 bases removed from V and 3 bases from J, the gap between germline ends came to 14 bases. Written as DNA, the CDR3 is TGTGCCAGCAGTTTTTTGGGAGTGGGGGACACTGAAGCTTTCTTT. Amino acids: CASSFLGVGDTEAFF.

This clonotype has ten or more counts. CDR3 in DNA: TGTGCCAGCTCGGGACTACTTAATGAGCAGTTCTTC. Translated: CASSGLLNEQFF. The genes are TRBV7-8 and TRBJ2-1; 7 nucleotides align to TRBD2. The CDR3 loop spans 12 amino acids. J was trimmed by 7 bases and V by 8 bases; bases with no gene match: 5. The germline V gene encodes CDR1 SGHVS and CDR2 FQNEAQ.

The chain employs TRBV12-3 or TRBV12-4 and TRBJ1-2, with a possible D match to TRBD1 (5 bases). This CDR3 has 14 amino acids. The germline V and J ends were trimmed by 3 bases and 5 bases, with 13 bases remaining between them. CDR3 DNA: TGTGCCAGCAGTTTCGGGACGGCGACATATGGCTACACCTTC. As protein: CASSFGTATYGYTF.

In its sample, this clonotype was seen many times. The V call is TRBV2, the J call TRBJ2-3; 8 bases agree with TRBD1. V lost 7 bases and J lost 4; bases outside the gene matches: 4. The CDR3 covers 13 residues. Germline V gene sequence: CDR1 SNHLY, CDR2 FYNNEI. CDR3 in amino acids: CASTRTGPDTQYF. CDR3 in DNA: TGTGCCAGCACCCGGACAGGGCCAGATACGCAGTATTTT.

Many counts were recorded for this clonotype. The rearrangement links TRBV29-1 to TRBJ2-1, with a weak D call TRBD2 (6 bases). This CDR3 has 13 amino acids. Germline V gene lookup returns CDR1 SQVTM and CDR2 ANQGSEA. The CDR3: CKEGSQSYDEQFF. CDR3 nucleotides: TGCAAGGAGGGATCACAATCTTATGATGAGCAGTTCTTC.

The chain employs TRBV19 and TRBJ2-2; D is ambiguous. CDR3 length: 14 amino acids. Germline V gene lookup returns CDR1 LNHDA and CDR2 SQIVND (reference sequence). With 7 bases removed from V and 0 bases from J, the gap between germline ends came to 9 bases. The chain's CDR3 is CASTQSTNTGELFF. DNA of the CDR3: TGTGCCAGTACCCAGTCAACGAACACCGGGGAGCTGTTTTTT.